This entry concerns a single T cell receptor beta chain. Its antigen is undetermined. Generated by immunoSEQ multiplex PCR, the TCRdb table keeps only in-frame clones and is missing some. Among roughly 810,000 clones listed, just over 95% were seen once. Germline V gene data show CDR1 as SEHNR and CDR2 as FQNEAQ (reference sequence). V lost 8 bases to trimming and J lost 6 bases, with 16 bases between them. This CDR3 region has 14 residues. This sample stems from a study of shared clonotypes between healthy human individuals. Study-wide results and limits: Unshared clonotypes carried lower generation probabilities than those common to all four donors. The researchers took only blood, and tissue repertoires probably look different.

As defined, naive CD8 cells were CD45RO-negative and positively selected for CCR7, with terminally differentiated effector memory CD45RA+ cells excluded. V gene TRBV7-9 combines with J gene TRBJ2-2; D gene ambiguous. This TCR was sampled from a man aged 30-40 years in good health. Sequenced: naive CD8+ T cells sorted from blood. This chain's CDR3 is CASATLIGPGELFF. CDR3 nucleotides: TGTGCCAGCGCCACTCTAATCGGGCCCGGGGAGCTGTTTTTT.